This T cell receptor beta chain was recorded in a study of PD-1 blockade in classical Hodgkin lymphoma. Regarding the study as a whole: Complete responders' diversity at baseline resembled that of newly diagnosed patients. When set against healthy donors, newly diagnosed patients were reported to show lower baseline TCR diversity.

Time point: cycle 4 day 1 (C4D1), after around six weeks of nivolumab. Following autologous stem cell transplantation, relapse occurred in every patient, and exposure to brentuximab vedotin varied. Applied to thawed PBMCs, magnetic negative selection was the method used to isolate CD8+ T cells. A remark on this clone: Its target is not known.

The CDR3 has 15 amino acids. Germline V gene sequence: CDR1 SEHNR, CDR2 FQNEAQ (reference sequence). Trimming took 4 bases from V and 4 from J, leaving 16 bases between them. Only in-frame clones appear in the TCRdb table, and some are missing; sequencing was by immunoSEQ multiplex PCR. The table has more than 4,000 clones, approximately 65% seen once. The sample in question was CD8+ T cells from blood, obtained before the fourth cycle of nivolumab. This receptor was taken from a human donor with classical Hodgkin lymphoma. The genes are TRBV7-9 and TRBJ2-5; D is perhaps TRBD1 or TRBD2 (6 bases each). CDR3 bases: TGTGCCAGCAGCTCCCGCCGGGGGCGCCGAGAGACCCAGTACTTC. This gives the protein CASSSRRGRRETQYF.